The 26 T cell receptor beta chains reported below all come from one sample, sequenced in a study of OX40 agonist ivuxolimab in advanced cancers. Sequencing used immunoSEQ multiplex PCR; TCRdb keeps in-frame clones, though not all of them. The table shows about 22,000 clones, with 86% occurring only once. The sequencing here drew on CD4+ or CD8+ T cells sorted from blood, taken in a trial of the OX40 agonist ivuxolimab. The source of these receptors is an adult with an advanced solid tumor such as melanoma, head and neck, liver or kidney cancer.

The rearrangement uses TRBV28 and TRBJ2-1; D not resolved. This CDR3 has 16 residues. Trimming pared 3 bases from V and 7 bases from J, leaving 19 bases between. Germline CDR1 reads MDHEN; CDR2 reads SYDVKM. Written as DNA, the CDR3 is TGTGCCAGCAGTTTCGCGCGAGGCCGTACAATGAATGAGCAGTTCTTC. Its translation is CASSFARGRTMNEQFF. Complete variable domain (other parts from reference TRBV28 and TRBJ2-1): DVKVTQSSRYLVKRTGEKVFLECVQDMDHENMFWYRQDPGLGLRLIYFSYDVKMKEKGDIPEGYSVSREKKERFSLILESASTNQTSMYLCASSFARGRTMNEQFFGPGTRLTVL.

This clone showed up just once. The rearrangement links TRBV9 to TRBJ2-1, with TRBD2 matching 9 bases. CDR1 and CDR2 (germline): SGDLS, YYNGEE. The CDR3 sequence is 14 residues long. V lost 4 bases, J lost 9 bases, and 8 bases stayed unmatched. The CDR3 DNA reads as TGTGCCAGCAGCCCCGGGACTAGCTTGGGTGAGCAGTTCTTC. Its translation: CASSPGTSLGEQFF.

The chain links TRBV7-6 to TRBJ2-5, with TRBD2 identical over 8 bases. The CDR3 loop spans 13 amino acids. Germline values: CDR1 SGHVS, CDR2 FNYEAQ. Unmatched junction bases numbered 6, after V lost 5 bases and J lost 7 bases. The DNA of the CDR3 is TGTGCCAGCAGCGGAGCGGGAGTTGCGACCCAGTACTTC. Its protein is CASSGAGVATQYF.

The genes are TRBV19 and TRBJ1-1; TRBD1 agrees at 8 bases. This CDR3 spans 15 amino acids. With 2 bases clipped from V and 4 bases from J, the junction kept 6 bases outside the gene matches. CDR1 is LNHDA, CDR2 SQIVND, per germline (reference sequence). The CDR3, as DNA: TGTGCCAGTAGTATATTGACAGGGGATAGCACTGAAGCTTTCTTT. It is translated as CASSILTGDSTEAFF.

This chain joins TRBV29-1 and TRBJ2-3; 8 bases are a match to TRBD2. This CDR3 has 13 residues. Germline assignment: CDR1 SQVTM and CDR2 ANQGSEA. V lost 4 bases to trimming and J lost 4 bases; unmatched junction nucleotides: 4. The chain's CDR3 is CSVGPGGADTQYF. CDR3 nucleotide sequence: TGCAGCGTTGGGCCCGGGGGGGCAGATACGCAGTATTTT.

This clone is categorized as medium-sized (0.01 to 0.1%). The rearrangement uses TRBV4-3 and TRBJ2-1; perhaps TRBD2 as D (6 bases). This CDR3 has 18 residues. The ends were cut back, 0 bases at V and 2 bases at J, with 17 bases in the middle. Germline V gene lookup returns CDR1 LGHNA and CDR2 YSLEER. The CDR3 region has the DNA TGCGCCAGCAGCCAAGATCTCTGGTTTAGCGGTCCCTACAATGAGCAGTTCTTC. It is translated as CASSQDLWFSGPYNEQFF.

The V gene is TRBV6-5, the J gene TRBJ2-5; TRBD1 matches at 10 bases. V shed 8 bases, J shed 4 bases, and the junction held 10 bases outside the gene matches. The CDR3 loop spans 15 amino acids. Per germline, CDR1 MNHEY and CDR2 SVGAGI. CDR3 nucleotides: TGTGCCAGCGAAGAGGGACAGGGGCAAACAGAGACCCAGTACTTC. It codes for CASEEGQGQTETQYF.

The V gene is TRBV27, the J gene TRBJ2-2; 9 positions match TRBD2. The length of the CDR3 is 16 residues. The trim removed 1 base at V and 3 bases at J, leaving 3 bases unmatched. Germline assignment: CDR1 MNHEY and CDR2 SMNVEV (reference sequence). The CDR3 DNA sequence: TGTGCCAGCAGTTTATTCTCTAGCGGGGACACCGGGGAGCTGTTTTTT. It specifies CASSLFSSGDTGELFF.

The CDR3 loop reads CASNRGFIGTEAFF. CDR3 in DNA: TGTGCCAGTAACCGGGGCTTTATAGGGACTGAAGCTTTCTTT. The V call is TRBV19, the J call TRBJ1-1; D is possibly TRBD1 (5 bases). Germline CDR1 LNHDA, CDR2 SQIVND (reference sequence). This CDR3 has 14 amino acids. The V end lost 7 bases, the J end lost 5 bases, and 17 bases lay between the germline ends.

This rearrangement joins TRBV7-9 to TRBJ2-7; a possible D gene is TRBD2 (6 bases). Germline values: CDR1 SEHNR, CDR2 FQNEAQ (reference sequence). Trimming shortened V by 5 bases and J by 3 bases, and 11 bases separated the two germline ends. CDR3 length: 13 amino acids. CDR3 DNA: TGTGCCAGCAGCCTTAGCGGAAACTACGAGCAGTACTTC. The encoded protein is CASSLSGNYEQYF.

The table lists this clone with a count of one. The rearrangement links TRBV2 to TRBJ2-3; 7 positions match TRBD2. The CDR3 is made up of 16 amino acids. Germline lookup yields CDR1 SNHLY and CDR2 FYNNEI. Germline trimming cut 7 bases from V and 4 bases from J; bases unmatched to any gene: 14. The CDR3: CASIPGASGISDTQYF. The CDR3 DNA is TGTGCCAGCATCCCCGGGGCTAGCGGTATCTCAGATACGCAGTATTTT. Looking up the rest from reference TRBV2 and TRBJ2-3 gives the full variable domain: EPEVTQTPSHQVTQMGQEVILRCVPISNHLYFYWYRQILGQKVEFLVSFYNNEISEKSEIFDDQFSVERPDGSNFTLKIRSTKLEDSAMYFCASIPGASGISDTQYFGPGTRLTVL.

The rearrangement links TRBV9 to TRBJ2-7; 8 bases map to TRBD2. The CDR3 spans 15 residues. Trimming cost V 4 bases and J 4 bases; bases outside gene matches: 10. Germline-derived CDR1 and CDR2 are SGDLS and YYNGEE. The CDR3 loop reads CASSRIASGSYEQYF. In DNA, the CDR3 is TGTGCCAGCAGCCGAATCGCTAGCGGGTCGTACGAGCAGTACTTC.

The chain has TRBV30 and TRBJ2-7; D is unresolved. The V gene lost 0 bases and the J gene lost 3 bases, with 15 bases spanning the gap. CDR1 is GTSNPN and CDR2 is SVGIG in the germline V gene (reference sequence). There are 15 residues in the CDR3. CDR3 nucleotides: TGTGCCTGGAGTGTATGGTCCGGGCGAAGCTACGAGCAGTACTTC. Residues: CAWSVWSGRSYEQYF.

The V call is TRBV11-1, the J call TRBJ2-3, with D possibly matching TRBD2 (6 bases). The CDR3 has 15 residues. Germline V gene lookup returns CDR1 SGHAT and CDR2 FQDESV (reference sequence). V was trimmed by 1 base and J by 0 bases, leaving 8 bases between them. This chain's CDR3 is CASSLDLASTDTQYF. In DNA, the CDR3 is TGTGCCAGCAGCTTAGATCTAGCGAGCACAGATACGCAGTATTTT.

The rearrangement links TRBV6-5 to TRBJ1-6; D unresolved. The CDR3 loop spans 14 amino acids. Germline assignment: CDR1 MNHEY and CDR2 SVGAGI. Deletions cut 6 bases from V and 10 bases from J, with 16 bases between. CDR3 amino acids: CASSPPRGDSPLHF. The DNA for the CDR3 is TGTGCCAGCAGCCCCCCTCGGGGTGACTCACCCCTCCACTTT.

The V gene is TRBV27, the J gene TRBJ1-5; a possible D gene is TRBD1 (6 bases). This CDR3 spans 15 amino acids. V lost 5 bases to trimming and J lost 3 bases, with 14 bases between them. Germline V gene lookup returns CDR1 MNHEY and CDR2 SMNVEV (reference sequence). CDR3 protein: CASSLTGFFNQPQHF. In DNA form, the CDR3 reads TGTGCCAGCAGTCTTACAGGGTTCTTCAATCAGCCCCAGCATTTT.

This clone was observed a few times. This rearrangement joins TRBV6-1 to TRBJ1-1, with D possibly being TRBD1 (5 bases). Germline V lookup: CDR1 MNHNS, CDR2 SASEGT. The CDR3 contains 14 residues. The V and J ends lost 6 bases and 1 base respectively, with 12 bases between them. CDR3 bases: TGTGCCAGCAGACTTACTACAGGGAACACTGAAGCTTTCTTT. Translating it yields CASRLTTGNTEAFF.

The chain links TRBV27 to TRBJ2-2; maybe TRBD2 (6 bases). The V end was cut by 6 bases, the J end by 5 bases, with 19 bases between. The CDR3 length is 16 residues. CDR1 MNHEY and CDR2 SMNVEV come from the germline V gene (reference sequence). Here the CDR3 DNA reads TGTGCCAGCAGCTCTATCAACGTAGGAGGGACCGGGGAGCTGTTTTTT. Translated: CASSSINVGGTGELFF.

This clone was observed once. This chain links TRBV29-1 with TRBJ2-1; TRBD2 matches at 9 bases. Germline-derived CDR1 and CDR2 are SQVTM and ANQGSEA. Losses at the gene ends were 8 bases for V and 3 bases for J; bases not matched to a gene: 11. The CDR3 has 15 residues. The CDR3: CSFKGLAGNYNEQFF. In DNA, the CDR3 is TGCAGCTTCAAGGGGCTAGCGGGAAACTACAATGAGCAGTTCTTC.

The rearrangement links TRBV29-1 to TRBJ2-1; D call uncertain. The germline V gene has CDR1 SQVTM and CDR2 ANQGSEA. With 8 bases removed from V and 6 bases from J, the gap between germline ends came to 2 bases. CDR3 length: 8 residues. The DNA of the CDR3 is TGCAGCCTCAATGAGCAGTTCTTC. This encodes CSLNEQFF.

The chain uses TRBV4-3 and TRBJ2-7, with unresolved D. CDR1 is LGHNA and CDR2 is YSLEER in the germline V gene. With 0 bases removed from V and 0 bases from J, the gap between germline ends came to 6 bases. The CDR3 runs 14 residues. CDR3 protein: CASSQELASYEQYF. The CDR3 region has the DNA TGCGCCAGCAGCCAAGAACTGGCCTCCTACGAGCAGTACTTC.

The V call is TRBV27, the J call TRBJ2-1, with 14 bases aligning to TRBD2. CDR3 length: 17 residues. The germline CDR1 and CDR2 sequences are MNHEY and SMNVEV (reference sequence). J gave up 8 bases and V 5 bases, and 11 bases lay outside the gene matches. CDR3 loop: CASSRLPGLAGAHEQFF. CDR3 coding DNA: TGTGCCAGCAGTCGACTTCCGGGACTAGCGGGAGCCCATGAGCAGTTCTTC.

The rearrangement joins TRBV7-9 to TRBJ2-5; D is possibly TRBD1 or TRBD2 (5 bases each). CDR1 and CDR2 from the germline V gene are SEHNR and FQNEAQ (reference sequence). The CDR3 extends over 14 amino acids. V lost 1 base, J lost 5 bases, and 11 bases lay in between. The CDR3: CASSLERAGETQYF. The CDR3 nucleotides read TGTGCCAGCAGCTTAGAGAGGGCAGGGGAGACCCAGTACTTC.

The chain joins TRBV28 to TRBJ2-7; perhaps D is TRBD1 or TRBD2 (6 bases each). The CDR3 runs 16 residues. Trimming shortened V by 6 bases and J by 2 bases, and 20 bases separated the two germline ends. CDR1 and CDR2 from the germline V gene are MDHEN and SYDVKM. CDR3 loop: CASSPPEGGTTYEQYF. The CDR3 nucleotides are TGTGCCAGCAGCCCACCGGAGGGGGGTACCACCTACGAGCAGTACTTC.

J is TRBJ1-2 and V is TRBV18; D is perhaps TRBD1 (5 bases). Germline CDR1 reads KGHSH; CDR2 reads LQKENI. This CDR3 is 12 amino acids long. Trimming pared 2 bases from V and 7 bases from J, leaving 8 bases between. In DNA form, the CDR3 reads TGTGCCAGCTCACCAGGGGGGTCTGGCTACACCTTC. This encodes CASSPGGSGYTF.

The chain carries TRBV7-9 and TRBJ2-5, with TRBD2 identical over 10 bases. V was clipped by 2 bases and J by 3 bases; unmatched bases: 3. The V gene's germline CDR1 is SEHNR and CDR2 FQNEAQ (reference sequence). The CDR3 covers 15 residues. The CDR3 here is CASSLYLAGEETQYF. Here the CDR3 DNA reads TGTGCCAGCAGCTTATACCTAGCGGGAGAAGAGACCCAGTACTTC.